These 13 T cell receptor beta chains came from one sample sequenced in a study of T and B cells in COVID-19 patients. TRB was amplified from about 250-500 ng of blood genomic DNA. TRB rearrangements were amplified by multiplex PCR with BIOMED2 TRB-A/B primers. One entry per CDR3 protein, called by TCRdb with MiXCR from the multiplex PCR reads. The sample records fewer than 6,500 distinct CDR3 sequences, 25% to 35% being singletons. The sample consisted of blood. The receptors were gathered from a human donor with active COVID-19. The donor label of this sample is uncertain.

A note on this clonotype: A much larger clone is a single base away; this may be a read error. The CDR3, as DNA: TGTGCCGGAGAAATTAGGGACATTCAGTACTTC. Protein product: CAGEIRDIQYF. This chain connects TRBV30 to TRBJ2-4; D gene uncertain. CDR1 is GTSNPN, CDR2 SVGIG, per germline (reference sequence). The V end was cut by 8 bases, the J end by 8 bases, with 13 bases between. This CDR3 spans 11 amino acids.

This chain uses TRBV6-1 with TRBJ1-1; a weak D match, TRBD1 (5 bases). Trimming took off 1 base at V and 0 bases at J, with 21 bases between the two ends. Germline CDR1 reads MNHNS; CDR2 reads SASEGT. CDR3 length: 19 amino acids. The CDR3 nucleotides are TGTGCCAGCAGTGAAGGTTTTATCCTTACTGGGACGGTGAACACTGAAGCTTTCTTT. Translated, it gives CASSEGFILTGTVNTEAFF.

This clonotype turned up a few times. This chain's CDR3 is CAISEELAGGGETQYF. The CDR3 nucleotides read TGTGCCATCAGTGAGGAACTAGCGGGAGGGGGAGAGACCCAGTACTTC. The V and J genes are TRBV10-3 and TRBJ2-5; TRBD2 agrees at 13 bases. J was trimmed by 4 bases and V by 2 bases; bases with no gene match: 4. Germline CDR1 reads ENHRY; CDR2 reads SYGVKD. The CDR3 has 16 amino acids.

The chain recombines TRBV12-3 or TRBV12-4 with TRBJ2-5; 8 nucleotides align to TRBD2. V lost 1 base and J lost 1; bases outside the gene matches: 8. This CDR3 contains 17 residues. CDR3 region: CASSLGVSGAIQETQYF. In DNA form, the CDR3 reads TGTGCCAGCAGTTTAGGAGTTAGCGGGGCTATCCAAGAGACCCAGTACTTC.

Judged by abundance, this clonotype is medium-sized. This chain joins TRBV5-4 and TRBJ2-1; 7 bases line up with TRBD1. The length of the CDR3 is 14 residues. Germline-derived CDR1 and CDR2 are SGHNT and YYREEE (reference sequence). The V segment lost 4 bases and the J segment 5 bases; nucleotides outside the gene matches: 6. The CDR3 nucleotides are TGTGCCAGCAGCCGGAGGACAGGCGACAATGAGCAGTTCTTC. It is translated as CASSRRTGDNEQFF.

A few counts support this clonotype. V gene TRBV20-1 combines with J gene TRBJ2-3; a weak D match, TRBD2 (7 bases). Germline V CDR1 and CDR2: DFQATT, SNEGSKA (reference sequence). Trimming cost V 2 bases and J 6 bases, with 12 bases left between them. The CDR3 runs 13 residues. This CDR3 reads CSARSAGADTQYF. The CDR3 coding sequence is TGCAGTGCTAGATCGGCGGGGGCGGATACGCAGTATTTT.

This clonotype has a handful of counts. The rearrangement uses TRBV15 and TRBJ1-1; D gene ambiguous. The CDR3 runs 15 residues. V was cut by 4 bases and J by 0 bases, with 12 bases left in between. Germline values: CDR1 LNHNV, CDR2 YYDKDF (reference sequence). CDR3 DNA: TGTGCCACCAGCAAAAGCGGAACGATGAACACTGAAGCTTTCTTT. Translated: CATSKSGTMNTEAFF.

The chain links TRBV6-1 to TRBJ1-5; D unclear. CDR1 MNHNS and CDR2 SASEGT come from the germline V gene. CDR3 length: 15 residues. The V gene lost 6 bases and the J gene lost 0 bases, with 12 bases spanning the gap. CDR3 DNA: TGTGCCAGCAGCCTCGAAATGGTTAGCAATCAGCCCCAGCATTTT. It encodes CASSLEMVSNQPQHF.

By sample share, this clonotype is medium-sized (0.01 to 0.1%). The V gene is TRBV27, the J gene TRBJ2-6; no definite D call. Germline assignment: CDR1 MNHEY and CDR2 SMNVEV (reference sequence). The length of the CDR3 is 13 residues. Trimming cost V 5 bases and J 2 bases, with 4 bases left between them. The CDR3 nucleotides read TGTGCCAGCAGTGGACCTGGGGCCAACGTCCTGACTTTC. It codes for CASSGPGANVLTF.

This clonotype is labeled as medium-sized. The chain has TRBV19 and TRBJ1-3; D uncertain. The CDR3 length is 16 residues. Trimming cost V 1 base and J 0 bases, with 10 bases left between them. CDR1 and CDR2 from the germline V gene are LNHDA and SQIVND (reference sequence). CDR3 bases: TGTGCCAGTAGTATAGTTGAGATCTCCTCTGGAAACACCATATATTTT. Its protein is CASSIVEISSGNTIYF.

This clonotype turned up a few times. The chain links TRBV6-2 or TRBV6-3 to TRBJ1-6; unclear D gene. Trimming took 2 bases from V and 5 from J, leaving 13 bases between them. CDR3 length: 16 amino acids. Germline CDR1 is MNHEY and CDR2 is SVGEGT. CDR3 protein: CASSYPSGIDNSPLHF. The DNA for the CDR3 is TGTGCCAGCAGTTACCCCTCGGGGATTGATAATTCACCCCTCCACTTT.

By share, this clonotype ranks as medium-sized. The chain employs TRBV29-1 and TRBJ1-1, with no clear D. Germline CDR1 reads SQVTM; CDR2 reads ANQGSEA. Trimming stripped 7 bases from V and 7 bases from J, with 7 bases between. The CDR3 covers 9 residues. The CDR3 nucleotides are TGCAGCGCCGAGTTTGAAGCTTTCTTT. Translating it yields CSAEFEAFF.

By frequency in the sample, this clonotype is medium-sized. The chain recombines TRBV5-6 with TRBJ2-7; D remains unclear. The germline CDR1 and CDR2 sequences are SGHDT and YYEEEE. Trimming left V 3 bases short and J 0 bases short, with 10 bases between. CDR3 length: 14 residues. This CDR3 is CASSYWTVSYEQYF. CDR3 sequence (DNA): TGTGCCAGCAGCTATTGGACGGTCTCCTACGAGCAGTACTTC.